Listed below are T cell receptor beta chains from one sample, sequenced in a study of blood T cell repertoires in COVID-19. The table came from immunoSEQ multiplex PCR; TCRdb's copy has only in-frame clones and leaves some out. The sample contains 65,000 to 85,000 clones, around 80% of which appear only once. The sample consisted of peripheral blood. The receptors shown here come from a woman aged 55-70 years with acute or convalescent COVID-19. Each CDR3 is given with its conserved first and last residue. Each record gives: V gene, J gene, clone size, D gene, CDR3 DNA, CDR3 protein. A D gene is named only where the DNA matches it firmly. Some rows have no size entry. The others give once, few or many, or a class for an expanded clone.

>TRBV19|TRBJ1-2|.|.
TGTGCCAGTAGTTTTCTTGCGGTCGGGGGCTACACCTTC
CASSFLAVGGYTF
>TRBV7-8|TRBJ2-7|.|.
TGTGCCAGCAGCTTTGACCAGGGACTCTACGAGCAGTACTTC
CASSFDQGLYEQYF
>TRBV18|TRBJ2-2|few|.
TGTGCCAGCTCACCGCTACAGGGAGAGACCGGGGAGCTGTTTTTT
CASSPLQGETGELFF
>TRBV27|TRBJ2-7|few|.
TGTGCCAGCAGTTTGGTGACAGGGACTTCCTACGAGCAGTACTTC
CASSLVTGTSYEQYF
>TRBV6-1|TRBJ1-2|.|.
TGTGCCAGCAGTGATCAACAGGGACCCTATGGCTACACCTTC
CASSDQQGPYGYTF
>TRBV10-3|TRBJ1-5|.|.
TGTGCCATCAGTGAGTCGTTTGGCGTCGGGGATCAGCCCCAGCATTTT
CAISESFGVGDQPQHF
>TRBV14|TRBJ1-2|.|TRBD1
TGTGCCAGCAGCCAGCAGCCGGGACAGGCCGAATCAAACTATGGCTACACCTTC
CASSQQPGQAESNYGYTF
>TRBV20-1|TRBJ2-1|.|TRBD1
TGCAGTGCTAGTGAACAGGGGAATGAGCAGTTCTTC
CSASEQGNEQFF
>TRBV6-5|TRBJ1-2|.|.
TGTGCCAGCATCGAGGGTTCCTATGGCTACACCTTC
CASIEGSYGYTF
>TRBV5-1|TRBJ1-1|.|.
TGCGCCAGCAGCTTGGACAGTTTGAACACTGAAGCTTTCTTT
CASSLDSLNTEAFF
>TRBV9|TRBJ1-2|.|.
TGTGCCAGCAGCGTAAACTCGCAGGGGTCTGGCTACACCTTC
CASSVNSQGSGYTF
>TRBV19|TRBJ2-1|.|.
TGTGCCAGTAGTCAAGGACAAAACAATGAGCAGTTCTTC
CASSQGQNNEQFF
>TRBV18|TRBJ1-1|.|.
TGTGCCAGCTCACCACCTTGGTTTCGGGACACTGAAGCTTTCTTT
CASSPPWFRDTEAFF
>TRBV18|TRBJ2-7|once|TRBD2
TGTGCCAGCTCATTCAGGACTAGCGGGGGGACAGCATCCTACGAGCAGTACTTC
CASSFRTSGGTASYEQYF
>TRBV30|TRBJ2-2|.|.
TGTGCCTGGAGTGTACTTGCGGGGAGAAACACCGGGGAGCTGTTTTTT
CAWSVLAGRNTGELFF
>TRBV2|TRBJ1-2|.|.
TGTGCCAGTCCTGCGGGGGAACGTCTTGGCTACACCTTC
CASPAGERLGYTF
>TRBV6-5|TRBJ1-2|.|.
TGTGCCAGCAGTTACTCGGCAGATAATGGCTACACCTTC
CASSYSADNGYTF
>TRBV19|TRBJ2-1|.|.
TGTGCCAGTGGCCGAGGACAGTACAATGAGCAGTTCTTC
CASGRGQYNEQFF
>TRBV28|TRBJ1-5|.|.
TGTGCCAGCAGTTTGGGGGGGAAAATTCAGCCCCAGCATTTT
CASSLGGKIQPQHF
>TRBV18|TRBJ1-6|.|.
TGTGCCAGCTCACCACCGTCGGGACTGAATAATTCACCCCTCCACTTT
CASSPPSGLNNSPLHF
>TRBV2|TRBJ2-5|once|TRBD1
TGTGCCAGCGAAAGGAACAGGGGAGAGACCCAGTACTTC
CASERNRGETQYF
>TRBV28|TRBJ2-5|.|TRBD1
TGTGCCAGCAGCCCCGACAGGGGCAGTTATAACCAAGAGACCCAGTACTTC
CASSPDRGSYNQETQYF
>TRBV18|TRBJ2-6|.|TRBD2
TGTGCCAGCTCACCGACTAGCGGCGTTCCTGGGGCCAACGTCCTGACTTTC
CASSPTSGVPGANVLTF
>TRBV5-1|TRBJ1-4|few|TRBD1
TGCGCCAGCAGCTTGTCAGGGGGGGAAAAACTGTTTTTT
CASSLSGGEKLFF
>TRBV12-3/TRBV12-4|TRBJ1-3|.|.
TGTGCCAGCAGTTTCCCGGGGGGAAACACCATATATTTT
CASSFPGGNTIYF
>TRBV21-1|TRBJ1-3|.|.
TGTGCCAGCAGCAAAGAACGAGACAGGGTTGGCCGGATTGGAAACACCATATATTTT
CASSKERDRVGRIGNTIYF
>TRBV28|TRBJ2-7|.|.
TGTGCCAGCAGTTTATTAGGCGGGACAGCTCCCTACGAGCAGTACTTC
CASSLLGGTAPYEQYF
>TRBV5-1|TRBJ1-4|few|TRBD1
TGCGCCAGCAGCTTGGGGGACAGAACTAATGAAAAACTGTTTTTT
CASSLGDRTNEKLFF
>TRBV18|TRBJ2-1|once|.
TGTGCCAGCTCAGTACAAGATCACAATGAGCAGTTCTTC
CASSVQDHNEQFF